The 19 T cell receptor beta chains below come from one sample, sequenced in a study of T cells in Graves' hyperthyroidism and ophthalmopathy. What was amplified from RNA transcripts were TCR beta CDR3 regions. The HTBI primer set was used in a first-round RT-PCR of the TCR CDR3. TCRdb reprocessed the multiplex PCR reads with MiXCR, giving one entry per CDR3 protein. This table holds 450,000 to 600,000 distinct CDR3 sequences, about 14% found once. Source material: blood. The receptors derive from a woman aged 40 to 50 with Graves' hyperthyroidism.

This clonotype was counted ten times or more. The chain links TRBV28 to TRBJ2-7, with 11 bases fitting TRBD2. The CDR3 covers 16 residues. Trimming took 5 bases from V and 4 from J; bases not matched to a gene: 10. Germline V CDR1 and CDR2: MDHEN, SYDVKM. The CDR3 loop is CASSILTSGEGYEQYF. CDR3 in DNA: TGTGCCAGCAGTATCTTGACTAGCGGGGAGGGTTACGAGCAGTACTTC. The full variable domain, its missing parts supplied by reference TRBV28 and TRBJ2-7, is DVKVTQSSRYLVKRTGEKVFLECVQDMDHENMFWYRQDPGLGLRLIYFSYDVKMKEKGDIPEGYSVSREKKERFSLILESASTNQTSMYLCASSILTSGEGYEQYFGPGTRLTVT.

This chain connects TRBV9 to TRBJ2-4; 9 positions match TRBD1. The CDR3 totals 16 residues. The germline V gene has CDR1 SGDLS and CDR2 YYNGEE. V gave up 0 bases and J gave up 5 bases; unmatched junction bases: 6. The CDR3 spells CASSVALGQGQNIQYF. CDR3 bases: TGTGCCAGCAGCGTAGCTTTGGGACAGGGCCAAAACATTCAGTACTTC.

This clonotype has only a few counts. A much larger clone is a single base away; this may be a read error. V gene TRBV7-2 combines with J gene TRBJ2-1; 9 positions match TRBD2. The length of the CDR3 is 13 residues. The germline V gene encodes CDR1 SGHTA and CDR2 FQGNSA. CDR3 nucleotides: TGTGCCAGCAGTCATGTAGCGGGAGAGGAGCGGTTCTTC. Its protein product is CASSHVAGEERFF.

This clonotype was counted ten times or more. The chain recombines TRBV7-9 with TRBJ1-1; tentative D call: TRBD1 (6 bases). Germline CDR1 SEHNR, CDR2 FQNEAQ (reference sequence). The V end lost 5 bases, the J end lost 4 bases, and 17 bases lay between the germline ends. The CDR3 sequence is 15 residues long. CDR3 bases: TGTGCCAGCAGCGGCGGGGGGCGCGGCGGCACTGAAGCTTTCTTT. Its translation is CASSGGGRGGTEAFF.

Only a few counts were recorded for this clonotype. The rearrangement uses TRBV6-1 and TRBJ2-5; 8 positions agree with TRBD1. Germline V CDR1 and CDR2: MNHNS, SASEGT. This CDR3 has 14 amino acids. Germline trimming cut 10 bases from V and 5 bases from J; bases unmatched to any gene: 12. CDR3 coding DNA: TGTGCCACCAAAGGACAGGGCCGTTACGAGACCCAGTACTTC. It codes for CATKGQGRYETQYF.

Concerning this clonotype: A much larger clone differs from this one at a single base, so this may be a read error. The chain employs TRBV5-1 and TRBJ2-1, with 9 bases lining up with TRBD1. The CDR3 totals 18 residues. Germline CDR1 SGHRS, CDR2 YFSETQ. V dropped 4 bases and J dropped 2; count of bases not matched to a gene: 13. The CDR3 loop is CASSRSGTGWGPYNEQFF. CDR3 DNA sequence: TGCGCCAGCAGCCGCTCCGGGACAGGGTGGGGCCCCTACAATGAGCAGTTCTTC.

This chain connects TRBV10-3 to TRBJ2-2; perhaps D is TRBD1 or TRBD2 (5 bases each). The CDR3 extends over 14 amino acids. The V and J ends lost 6 bases and 0 bases respectively, with 8 bases between them. Germline lookup yields CDR1 ENHRY and CDR2 SYGVKD. For the CDR3, the DNA is TGTGCCATCAGGGGGGACGCGAACACCGGGGAGCTGTTTTTT. Amino acids: CAIRGDANTGELFF.

This clonotype showed up just a few times. J is TRBJ1-6 and V is TRBV28, with a possible D match to TRBD1 (5 bases). The ends were cut back, 7 bases at V and 10 bases at J, with 17 bases in the middle. The CDR3 extends over 14 amino acids. Germline CDR1 and CDR2: MDHEN and SYDVKM. CDR3 loop: CASITGQGNSPLHF. The CDR3 DNA is TGTGCCAGCATCACGGGGCAGGGAAACTCACCCCTCCACTTT. The full variable domain, rest sourced from reference TRBV28 and TRBJ1-6, is DVKVTQSSRYLVKRTGEKVFLECVQDMDHENMFWYRQDPGLGLRLIYFSYDVKMKEKGDIPEGYSVSREKKERFSLILESASTNQTSMYLCASITGQGNSPLHFGNGTRLTVT.

This clonotype turned up a few times. The CDR3 nucleotides read TGTGCCACCACAGGGTCGGCCGGGAGTCTCTACGAGCAGTACTTC. Encoded protein: CATTGSAGSLYEQYF. The chain links TRBV6-1 to TRBJ2-7; either TRBD1 or TRBD2 may supply D (6 bases each). The CDR3 is 15 amino acids. V was cut by 10 bases and J by 3 bases, with 22 bases left in between. From germline, CDR1 is MNHNS and CDR2 SASEGT.

This clonotype appeared many times. This chain uses TRBV28 with TRBJ2-5; 7 bases are a match to TRBD1. V shed 5 bases and J 4 bases; nucleotides not matched to a gene: 16. The germline V gene encodes CDR1 MDHEN and CDR2 SYDVKM. CDR3 size: 17 residues. The CDR3 reads CASSPLTGPHNGETQYF. The CDR3, as DNA: TGTGCCAGCAGTCCCCTGACAGGGCCCCACAATGGAGAGACCCAGTACTTC.

This clonotype was seen at least ten times. V gene TRBV19 combines with J gene TRBJ2-1; tentative D call: TRBD2 (5 bases). Germline CDR1 LNHDA, CDR2 SQIVND (reference sequence). The CDR3 sequence is 15 residues long. Trimming took off 3 bases at V and 8 bases at J, with 17 bases between the two ends. DNA for the CDR3: TGTGCCAGTAGTATTGCGGGCCTACCACAATATGAGCAGTTCTTC. Its translation is CASSIAGLPQYEQFF.

This clonotype was found many times. CDR3 sequence: CSVETRTSRSTDTQYF. DNA for the CDR3: TGCAGCGTTGAAACCCGGACTAGCAGAAGCACAGATACGCAGTATTTT. The V gene is TRBV29-1, the J gene TRBJ2-3, with TRBD2 matching over 8 bases. The V gene's germline CDR1 is SQVTM and CDR2 ANQGSEA. This CDR3 spans 16 amino acids. The junction had 7 bases not matched to a gene; V was cut back by 2 bases and J by 0 bases.

This clonotype was counted at least ten times. The chain is built from TRBV12-3 or TRBV12-4 and TRBJ2-7; 10 bases are shared with TRBD1. V trimming: 6 bases; J trimming: 3 bases; junction bases outside the gene matches: 11. The CDR3 totals 16 residues. This chain's CDR3 is CASSLGSGTGVYEQYF. The CDR3 DNA follows: TGTGCCAGCAGCCTAGGGTCCGGGACAGGGGTCTACGAGCAGTACTTC.

This clonotype was observed at least ten times. For the CDR3, the DNA is TGTGCCAGCAGTGACCGGGACAGGGGAAAGGACGAGCAGTACTTC. This sequence encodes CASSDRDRGKDEQYF. The V gene is TRBV6-1, the J gene TRBJ2-7; 10 positions agree with TRBD1. Germline lookup yields CDR1 MNHNS and CDR2 SASEGT. This CDR3 is built from 15 residues. The trim removed 3 bases at V and 5 bases at J, leaving 7 bases unmatched.

V and J are TRBV7-2 and TRBJ2-6, with D tentatively TRBD1 or TRBD2 (5 bases each). Per germline, CDR1 SGHTA and CDR2 FQGNSA. The CDR3 loop spans 17 amino acids. V was shortened by 3 bases and J by 0 bases, with 12 bases between the two germline ends. Here the CDR3 DNA reads TGTGCCAGCAGCTTCGGGACCCTACTCTCTGGGGCCAACGTCCTGACTTTC. Protein sequence: CASSFGTLLSGANVLTF.

This clonotype was observed many times. V is TRBV6-2 or TRBV6-3 and J is TRBJ2-7; D may be TRBD1 (6 bases). This CDR3 region has 14 residues. Germline CDR1 MNHEY, CDR2 SVGEGT. V dropped 5 bases and J dropped 3 bases, with 14 bases sitting between them. The DNA of the CDR3 is TGTGCCAGCAGTGCCAAGGGACAACTCTACGAGCAGTACTTC. Translating it yields CASSAKGQLYEQYF.

This clonotype was seen more than once but under ten times. The chain recombines TRBV11-2 with TRBJ2-2; 10 bases align to TRBD2. The germline V gene encodes CDR1 SGHAT and CDR2 FQNNGV. J lost 6 bases, V lost 7 bases, and 11 bases had no gene match. This CDR3 spans 16 amino acids. Here the CDR3 reads CASTQTSGVAAGELFF. The CDR3 region has the DNA TGTGCCAGCACCCAAACTAGCGGGGTCGCAGCCGGGGAGCTGTTTTTT.

This clonotype was seen a handful of times. CDR3 region: CASSSLGSYTF. CDR3 DNA sequence: TGTGCCAGCAGCTCCTTGGGAAGCTACACCTTC. The chain uses TRBV5-6 and TRBJ1-2; D ambiguous. CDR3 size: 11 residues. V gave up 3 bases and J gave up 9 bases, with 9 bases separating them. Germline V lookup: CDR1 SGHDT, CDR2 YYEEEE.

This clonotype showed up many times. The chain joins TRBV2 to TRBJ2-7, with 7 positions matching TRBD2. The CDR3 totals 17 residues. The ends lost 2 bases at V and 3 bases at J; junction bases unmatched: 13. Germline V lookup: CDR1 SNHLY, CDR2 FYNNEI. The CDR3, as DNA: TGTGCCAGCAGTGAATTAGCAGGGTGGGAGGGCGGCTACGAGCAGTACTTC. As protein: CASSELAGWEGGYEQYF.